This T cell receptor (beta chain) was observed in a study of blood T cell repertoires in COVID-19. Whole-study context: Italy, Spain and the United States were the sources of the convalescent and acute COVID-19 samples. T cells, B-cell-depleted T cells, or PBMCs supplied cDNA or gDNA.

As originally analysed: Nucleated cell number was recorded as an estimate derived from reference gene primer amplification. Measured with immunoSEQ multiplex PCR; TCRdb has only the in-frame clones, and not every one. That table is the source of V, J and clone size, and D and trimming were worked out from the DNA. The sample consists of under 250,000 clones, approximately 90% of them appearing once. V gave up 2 bases and J gave up 5 bases, with 16 bases separating them. The V gene's germline CDR1 is SGHVS and CDR2 FQNEAQ. The CDR3 is made up of 15 amino acids. Sequenced: peripheral blood. This clonotype was obtained from a middle-aged man with COVID-19, enrolled during active disease. The gene calls are TRBV7-8 and TRBJ2-7; D is undetermined. The CDR3 sequence: CASSLSSRSRDEQYF. The CDR3 DNA reads TGTGCCAGCAGCTTATCATCACGTAGCCGAGACGAGCAGTACTTC.